The 19 T cell receptor beta chains in this list originate from one sample, sequenced in a study of shared clonotypes between healthy human individuals. The data were produced by immunoSEQ multiplex PCR, yet TCRdb's version contains in-frame clones alone and is incomplete. The repertoire holds fewer than 1.4 million clones, about 80% seen once, with 0.6% to 0.75% in the top ten. Sequences were obtained from memory CD4+ T cells from PBMCs. The subset here: CD45RA-negative fraction. The receptors here all came from a man in his late teens or twenties in good health. Some clones in this sample may be carry-over from other donors' samples.

This clone was seen only a few times. V gene TRBV15 combines with J gene TRBJ2-3; no clear D gene. Germline V lookup: CDR1 LNHNV, CDR2 YYDKDF (reference sequence). The CDR3 runs to 16 residues. V was clipped by 3 bases and J by 4 bases, with 17 bases between them. The CDR3 DNA sequence: TGTGCCACCAGCAGTATCCAGCTTCTTTCTGCAGATACGCAGTATTTT. Its translation is CATSSIQLLSADTQYF.

The chain carries TRBV10-2 and TRBJ2-2; 15 bases fit TRBD2. With 6 bases clipped from V and 4 bases from J, the junction kept 3 bases outside the gene matches. The CDR3 is made up of 16 amino acids. Germline CDR1 reads WSHSY; CDR2 reads SAAADI. The CDR3 region has the DNA TGCGCCAGCAGGACGGGACTAGCGGGAGGCACCGGGGAGCTGTTTTTT. This sequence encodes CASRTGLAGGTGELFF.

Only a few counts were recorded for this clone. This chain joins TRBV9 and TRBJ2-5; perhaps TRBD1 as D (6 bases). Trimming pared 3 bases from V and 2 bases from J, leaving 14 bases between. The germline V gene has CDR1 SGDLS and CDR2 YYNGEE. The CDR3 covers 15 residues. CDR3 protein: CASSDRDTSQETQYF. CDR3 sequence (DNA): TGTGCCAGCAGCGACCGGGACACATCTCAAGAGACCCAGTACTTC.

The chain carries TRBV5-1 and TRBJ2-1, with TRBD2 matching 7 bases. The V segment lost 10 bases and the J segment 5 bases; nucleotides outside the gene matches: 9. This CDR3 has 13 residues. Germline-derived CDR1 and CDR2 are SGHRS and YFSETQ. CDR3 loop: CAGSRLAHNEQFF. DNA of the CDR3: TGCGCCGGCTCTCGACTAGCCCACAATGAGCAGTTCTTC.

The genes are TRBV6-1 and TRBJ1-5, with TRBD1 matching over 10 bases. Losses at the gene ends were 2 bases for V and 0 bases for J; bases not matched to a gene: 7. Germline V gene data show CDR1 as MNHNS and CDR2 as SASEGT. This CDR3 contains 18 residues. This CDR3 reads CASSERQGAYYSNQPQHF. CDR3 nucleotide sequence: TGTGCCAGCAGTGAAAGACAGGGGGCCTATTATAGCAATCAGCCCCAGCATTTT.

The V gene is TRBV5-6, the J gene TRBJ2-4, with D possibly being TRBD1 (5 bases). The CDR3 extends over 15 amino acids. The germline V gene encodes CDR1 SGHDT and CDR2 YYEEEE. The V and J ends lost 6 bases and 0 bases respectively, with 13 bases between them. CDR3 bases: TGTGCCAGCAAGGGGCGGAGCCTAGCCAAAAACATTCAGTACTTC. This gives the protein CASKGRSLAKNIQYF. Complete variable domain (other parts from reference TRBV5-6 and TRBJ2-4): DAGVTQSPTHLIKTRGQQVTLRCSPKSGHDTVSWYQQALGQGPQFIFQYYEEEERQRGNFPDRFSGHQFPNYSSELNVNALLLGDSALYLCASKGRSLAKNIQYFGAGTRLSVL.

This clone was observed a handful of times. This rearrangement joins TRBV7-9 to TRBJ2-1; D gene ambiguous. In germline, CDR1 is SEHNR, CDR2 FQNEAQ (reference sequence). V lost 3 bases, J lost 9 bases, and 9 bases lay in between. CDR3 length: 12 amino acids. The CDR3 DNA sequence: TGTGCCAGCAGCTTTCTGGCGGTTGAGCAGTTCTTC. Protein product: CASSFLAVEQFF.

The chain combines TRBV7-9 with TRBJ1-2, with TRBD1 identical over 7 bases. This CDR3 has 15 amino acids. The germline V gene encodes CDR1 SEHNR and CDR2 FQNEAQ (reference sequence). The J segment lost 4 bases and the V segment lost 5 bases, leaving 10 bases of the junction unmatched. The CDR3: CASSLHMDRSYGYTF. The CDR3, as DNA: TGTGCCAGCAGCCTTCACATGGACAGGTCCTATGGCTACACCTTC.

The chain joins TRBV7-2 to TRBJ2-5, with 14 bases that match TRBD2. V was clipped by 5 bases and J by 5 bases; unmatched bases: 7. CDR1 is SGHTA, CDR2 FQGNSA, per germline. CDR3 length: 16 amino acids. The CDR3 sequence is CASSAGLAGVAETQYF. CDR3 DNA: TGTGCCAGCAGCGCGGGACTAGCGGGAGTGGCGGAGACCCAGTACTTC.

This chain joins TRBV5-4 and TRBJ2-6, with 7 bases fitting TRBD2. Trimming removed 0 bases from V and 1 base from J; junction bases left unmatched: 1. CDR1 SGHNT and CDR2 YYREEE come from the germline V gene (reference sequence). There are 16 residues in the CDR3. CDR3 residues: CASSLDGGSGANVLTF. The CDR3 nucleotides are TGTGCCAGCAGCTTGGACGGGGGGTCTGGGGCCAACGTCCTGACTTTC.

This chain uses TRBV27 with TRBJ1-1, with 9 positions matching TRBD1. The CDR3 is 15 amino acids. J was trimmed by 2 bases and V by 5 bases; bases with no gene match: 6. The germline CDR1 and CDR2 sequences are MNHEY and SMNVEV (reference sequence). DNA for the CDR3: TGTGCCAGCAGTCCCTGGGACAGGGATAACACTGAAGCTTTCTTT. It translates to CASSPWDRDNTEAFF.

This clone was found a few times. In DNA, the CDR3 is TGTGCCAGCAGCGAGGGGATAAACACTGAAGCTTTCTTT. Residues: CASSEGINTEAFF. The rearrangement uses TRBV5-4 and TRBJ1-1; D perhaps matches TRBD1 (5 bases). This CDR3 is built from 13 residues. Germline CDR1 is SGHNT and CDR2 is YYREEE (reference sequence). V lost 4 bases, J lost 2 bases, and 9 bases lay in between.

The chain is built from TRBV6-5 and TRBJ1-5; possible D gene TRBD1, 6 bases. With 7 bases removed from V and 6 bases from J, the gap between germline ends came to 16 bases. The CDR3 runs to 14 residues. Germline values: CDR1 MNHEY, CDR2 SVGAGI. The DNA of the CDR3 is TGTGCCAGCACTCCTGGGGGCGTGGGTCAGCCCCAGCATTTT. It codes for CASTPGGVGQPQHF.

Regarding this clone: A junction end diverges from the germline sequence, so it may reflect a read error. V gene TRBV6-6 combines with J gene TRBJ2-7; weak D call: TRBD1 (6 bases). Per germline, CDR1 MNHNY and CDR2 SVGAGI (reference sequence). The CDR3 is 13 amino acids. The CDR3 bases are TGTGCCAGCAGTTACCAAAGGGGGTACGTGCAGTACTTC. This gives the protein CASSYQRGYVQYF.

Remarks on this clone: A far larger clone is one nucleotide away, so this likely arose from a read error. Since the CDR3 does not end with the conserved phenylalanine or tryptophan, this likely comes from a read error. The DNA is left out, because the CDR3 cannot be placed on it with certainty; the CDR3 is given as TCRdb lists it. This rearrangement joins TRBV20-1 to TRBJ1-4. Germline V lookup: CDR1 DFQATT, CDR2 SNEGSKA (reference sequence). 11 amino acids form the CDR3, both terminal residues included. The CDR3 loop is CSARDRDPGFS.

This clone was seen repeatedly, ten times or more. V and J are TRBV29-1 and TRBJ2-5; 10 nucleotides align to TRBD2. This CDR3 spans 18 amino acids. In germline, CDR1 is SQVTM, CDR2 ANQGSEA. Trimming removed 3 bases from V and 7 bases from J; junction bases left unmatched: 20. Here the CDR3 DNA reads TGCAGCGTTGACCGTGATTGGACTAGCGGCAACCTTCTGGGGACCCAGTACTTC. This codes for CSVDRDWTSGNLLGTQYF.

The rearrangement uses TRBV9 and TRBJ2-1, with unresolved D. With 3 bases removed from V and 5 bases from J, the gap between germline ends came to 18 bases. The CDR3 is 16 residues long. Germline V gene sequence: CDR1 SGDLS, CDR2 YYNGEE. The CDR3 DNA reads as TGTGCCAGCAGCGGTCCTCATGGGTATTTCCACAATGAGCAGTTCTTC. It translates to CASSGPHGYFHNEQFF. The variable domain in full, completed from reference TRBV9 and TRBJ2-1, reads DSGVTQTPKHLITATGQRVTLRCSPRSGDLSVYWYQQSLDQGLQFLIQYYNGEERAKGNILERFSAQQFPDLHSELNLSSLELGDSALYFCASSGPHGYFHNEQFFGPGTRLTVL.

The chain has TRBV6-1 and TRBJ2-7; D gene unclear. Germline CDR1 is MNHNS and CDR2 is SASEGT. V gave up 2 bases and J gave up 3 bases, with 11 bases separating them. This CDR3 is 14 amino acids long. CDR3 sequence reads: CASSEWPGSYEQYF. DNA for the CDR3: TGTGCCAGCAGTGAATGGCCCGGCAGCTACGAGCAGTACTTC.

The rearrangement uses TRBV9 and TRBJ2-5, with 10 positions matching TRBD1. The J segment lost 5 bases and the V segment lost 0 bases, leaving 7 bases of the junction unmatched. Germline values: CDR1 SGDLS, CDR2 YYNGEE. The CDR3 is 16 residues long. The CDR3: CASSVGLGTGAETQYF. DNA of the CDR3: TGTGCCAGCAGCGTAGGCCTTGGGACAGGGGCTGAGACCCAGTACTTC.